This entry lists 26 T cell receptor beta chains sequenced from one sample in a study of CD8 T cells in Susac syndrome. Reverse transcription of roughly 0.5 to 1 ug RNA was carried out with random hexamers. TCRdb itself ran the immunoSEQ multiplex PCR reads through MiXCR, one entry per CDR3 protein. The table lists 150,000 to 200,000 distinct CDR3 sequences, under 95% of them singletons. What was sequenced was CD4+ T cells from PBMCs. Source of these receptors: a human donor in good health.

This rearrangement joins TRBV25-1 to TRBJ1-2; maybe TRBD1 (5 bases). Between the trimmed V and J ends, which lost 4 bases and 3 bases, there was a span of 12 bases. Germline-derived CDR1 and CDR2 are MGHDK and SYGVNS. The CDR3 consists of 14 residues. CDR3 loop: CASSGFRGDYGYTF. The CDR3 DNA sequence: TGTGCCAGCAGTGGGTTTAGGGGTGACTATGGCTACACCTTC.

V gene TRBV19 combines with J gene TRBJ1-1; D is undetermined. Germline-derived CDR1 and CDR2 are LNHDA and SQIVND (reference sequence). The CDR3 extends over 17 amino acids. Between the trimmed V and J ends, which lost 6 bases and 3 bases, there was a span of 23 bases. This CDR3 reads CASSFLLRRRADTEAFF. CDR3 sequence (DNA): TGTGCCAGTAGCTTCCTCCTCCGCAGGCGGGCGGACACTGAAGCTTTCTTT. Filled out from reference TRBV19 and TRBJ1-1, the complete variable domain reads DGGITQSPKYLFRKEGQNVTLSCEQNLNHDAMYWYRQDPGQGLRLIYYSQIVNDFQKGDIAEGYSVSREKKESFPLTVTSAQKNPTAFYLCASSFLLRRRADTEAFFGQGTRLTVV.

The chain carries TRBV6-1 and TRBJ1-1; 8 positions agree with TRBD1. With 6 bases clipped from V and 10 bases from J, the junction kept 16 bases outside the gene matches. CDR1 and CDR2 from the germline V gene are MNHNS and SASEGT. The CDR3 length is 15 residues. The CDR3 spells CASSTEGTGLILAFF. The CDR3 DNA is TGTGCCAGCAGCACCGAGGGGACAGGACTCATACTAGCTTTCTTT.

The V call is TRBV20-1, the J call TRBJ2-5; TRBD1 agrees at 12 bases. The CDR3 runs 13 residues. J lost 5 bases, V lost 5 bases, and 3 bases had no gene match. Germline V gives CDR1 DFQATT, CDR2 SNEGSKA (reference sequence). The CDR3 DNA sequence: TGCAGTGCTGGGGACAGGGGGCGCGAGACCCAGTACTTC. This codes for CSAGDRGRETQYF.

V is TRBV7-9 and J is TRBJ2-5; TRBD2 might be the D (5 bases). Trimming removed 5 bases from V and 2 bases from J, with 15 bases in between. This CDR3 has 15 residues. In germline, CDR1 is SEHNR, CDR2 FQNEAQ (reference sequence). CDR3 protein: CASSPRGGQQETQYF. CDR3 sequence (DNA): TGTGCCAGCAGCCCTCGTGGAGGCCAGCAAGAGACCCAGTACTTC.

V and J are TRBV20-1 and TRBJ1-1, with 8 bases aligning to TRBD1. CDR1 and CDR2 from the germline V gene are DFQATT and SNEGSKA (reference sequence). J was trimmed by 0 bases and V by 6 bases; bases with no gene match: 6. This CDR3 comprises 14 residues. As DNA, the CDR3 is TGCAGTGCAGGGACAGGCGCCCTGAACACTGAAGCTTTCTTT. Translated, it gives CSAGTGALNTEAFF.

The chain joins TRBV6-1 to TRBJ2-4; D gene ambiguous. Germline CDR1 MNHNS, CDR2 SASEGT. The V end lost 1 base, the J end lost 4 bases, and 14 bases lay between the germline ends. The CDR3 covers 16 residues. The CDR3 spells CASSEGITVMKNIQYF. The CDR3, as DNA: TGTGCCAGCAGTGAAGGGATCACGGTGATGAAAAACATTCAGTACTTC.

The chain has TRBV7-2 and TRBJ2-7, with 12 bases fitting TRBD2. CDR3 size: 13 residues. V lost 5 bases to trimming and J lost 7 bases; unmatched junction nucleotides: 3. The germline CDR1 and CDR2 sequences are SGHTA and FQGNSA. The CDR3 here is CASSAGTSGEQYF. The DNA for the CDR3 is TGTGCCAGCAGCGCGGGGACTAGCGGGGAGCAGTACTTC.

This chain joins TRBV5-1 and TRBJ2-1; 12 nucleotides align to TRBD2. The CDR3 totals 15 residues. Germline CDR1 is SGHRS and CDR2 is YFSETQ. The V segment lost 0 bases and the J segment 8 bases; nucleotides outside the gene matches: 3. CDR3 sequence: CASSLVASGRDEQFF. The CDR3 nucleotides are TGCGCCAGCAGCTTGGTGGCTAGCGGGAGGGATGAGCAGTTCTTC. The full variable domain, with the rest looked up from reference TRBV5-1 and TRBJ2-1, is KAGVTQTPRYLIKTRGQQVTLSCSPISGHRSVSWYQQTPGQGLQFLFEYFSETQRNKGNFPGRFSGRQFSNSRSEMNVSTLELGDSALYLCASSLVASGRDEQFFGPGTRLTVL.

The rearrangement links TRBV27 to TRBJ1-2; 7 bases line up with TRBD1. The CDR3 sequence is 15 residues long. Germline CDR1 MNHEY, CDR2 SMNVEV (reference sequence). With 4 bases clipped from V and 4 bases from J, the junction kept 9 bases outside the gene matches. The CDR3 nucleotides read TGTGCCAGCAGTTCACGACGGACAGGCCTCTATGGCTACACCTTC. Translated, it gives CASSSRRTGLYGYTF.

The rearrangement uses TRBV12-3 or TRBV12-4 and TRBJ2-5; possible D gene TRBD1, 7 bases. This CDR3 has 14 amino acids. V was cut by 6 bases and J by 1 base, with 12 bases left in between. CDR3 protein: CASREGTVQETQYF. In DNA form, the CDR3 reads TGTGCCAGCAGGGAGGGGACAGTCCAAGAGACCCAGTACTTC.

This clonotype was detected once. The rearrangement links TRBV7-2 to TRBJ1-1; D is ambiguous. Germline CDR1 is SGHTA and CDR2 is FQGNSA. CDR3 length equals 13 residues. The germline V and J ends were trimmed by 1 base and 7 bases, with 10 bases remaining between them. The CDR3 coding sequence is TGTGCCAGCAGCTTAGAACCGGGGAATGAAGCTTTCTTT. Translating it yields CASSLEPGNEAFF. Combining the CDR3 with reference TRBV7-2 and TRBJ1-1 gives the whole variable domain GAGVSQSPSNKVTEKGKDVELRCDPISGHTALYWYRQSLGQGLEFLIYFQGNSAPDKSGLPSDRFSAERTGGSVSTLTIQRTQQEDSAVYLCASSLEPGNEAFFGQGTRLTVV.

The V call is TRBV27, the J call TRBJ2-2; 8 nucleotides line up with TRBD1. In germline, CDR1 is MNHEY, CDR2 SMNVEV (reference sequence). The trim removed 5 bases at V and 4 bases at J, leaving 6 bases unmatched. The CDR3 totals 15 residues. CDR3 residues: CASSRGQDGTGELFF. The CDR3 DNA is TGTGCCAGCAGTCGGGGACAGGACGGCACCGGGGAGCTGTTTTTT.

For this clonotype: Its ends do not fully match the called genes, so a read error is possible. This sequence joins TRBV7-2 and TRBJ1-2; 8 bases line up with TRBD1. Germline V gene data show CDR1 as SGHTA and CDR2 as FQGNSA. The CDR3 spans 11 residues. In nucleotides, the CDR3 is TGTGCCAGCAGCAGCCTGGACAGGGCCAGCTTC. Translated, it gives CASSSLDRASF.

The V call is TRBV4-1, the J call TRBJ2-4, with D tentatively TRBD1 or TRBD2 (6 bases each). The germline V and J ends were trimmed by 3 bases and 0 bases, with 15 bases remaining between them. This CDR3 has 17 amino acids. Germline CDR1 and CDR2: MGHRA and YSYEKL. The CDR3 loop is CASSHPPGGEAKNIQYF. The CDR3 DNA follows: TGCGCCAGCAGCCACCCCCCCGGGGGCGAAGCCAAAAACATTCAGTACTTC.

The chain links TRBV20-1 to TRBJ1-3, with TRBD1 identical over 9 bases. The V and J ends lost 6 bases and 8 bases, in that order; junction bases with no gene match: 8. Germline V gene lookup returns CDR1 DFQATT and CDR2 SNEGSKA (reference sequence). The length of the CDR3 is 13 residues. This chain's CDR3 is CSASGQGSDTIYF. The CDR3 DNA follows: TGCAGTGCCTCCGGACAGGGGTCGGACACCATATATTTT.

The chain uses TRBV30 and TRBJ1-5; D remains ambiguous. CDR1 GTSNPN and CDR2 SVGIG come from the germline V gene (reference sequence). Trimming cost V 0 bases and J 0 bases, with 3 bases left between them. This CDR3 spans 13 amino acids. The CDR3 reads CAWSVLSNQPQHF. The CDR3 DNA follows: TGTGCCTGGAGTGTACTTAGCAATCAGCCCCAGCATTTT.

V usage is TRBV6-5 and J usage is TRBJ1-3, with no clear D. V was trimmed by 1 base and J by 4 bases, leaving 20 bases between them. The germline V gene encodes CDR1 MNHEY and CDR2 SVGAGI. The CDR3 consists of 18 residues. The CDR3 coding sequence is TGTGCCAGCAGTTACTTTGCCCTCGGCTCCTTGGGAGGAAACACCATATATTTT. Residues: CASSYFALGSLGGNTIYF.

This clonotype occurred once. The chain uses TRBV6-5 and TRBJ2-2, with TRBD2 as a possible D gene (7 bases). Germline-derived CDR1 and CDR2 are MNHEY and SVGAGI. Trimming pared 4 bases from V and 2 bases from J, leaving 14 bases between. This CDR3 has 16 amino acids. CDR3 coding DNA: TGTGCCAGCAGTTCATGGGGGGGCCAAAACACCGGGGAGCTGTTTTTT. This gives the protein CASSSWGGQNTGELFF.

Only a few counts were recorded for this clonotype. V usage is TRBV6-1 and J usage is TRBJ1-1; tentatively, D is TRBD1 (5 bases). Trimming shortened V by 6 bases and J by 1 base, and 15 bases separated the two germline ends. The CDR3 extends over 15 amino acids. Germline lookup yields CDR1 MNHNS and CDR2 SASEGT. CDR3 nucleotides: TGTGCCAGCAGCCAGTGGGGCAACAGGAACACTGAAGCTTTCTTT. Translating it yields CASSQWGNRNTEAFF.

This clonotype was observed once. The genes are TRBV5-4 and TRBJ2-7; TRBD1 is a possible D gene (6 bases). V was shortened by 3 bases and J by 5 bases, with 12 bases between the two germline ends. The CDR3 loop spans 13 amino acids. Germline V CDR1 and CDR2: SGHNT, YYREEE (reference sequence). CDR3 sequence: CASSWPGQNEQYF. Written as DNA, the CDR3 is TGTGCCAGCAGCTGGCCCGGACAGAACGAGCAGTACTTC.

The rearrangement joins TRBV4-3 to TRBJ1-5; the D gene is possibly TRBD1 (6 bases). V lost 5 bases and J 1 base, leaving 9 bases between the germline ends. This CDR3 spans 14 amino acids. Germline loops: CDR1 LGHNA, CDR2 YSLEER. The CDR3 DNA follows: TGCGCCAGCAGCGTAACAGGGAGCAATCAGCCCCAGCATTTT. Protein: CASSVTGSNQPQHF.

The CDR3 DNA reads as TGTGCCAGCAGCAGGCGGTTGTCACTTATGAATGAGCAGTTCTTC. It encodes CASSRRLSLMNEQFF. The rearrangement links TRBV3-1 to TRBJ2-1; D ambiguous. Germline CDR1 reads LGHDT; CDR2 reads YNNKEL (reference sequence). V was shortened by 5 bases and J by 7 bases, with 18 bases between the two germline ends. CDR3 size: 15 residues.

The rearrangement links TRBV7-9 to TRBJ1-1; a possible D gene is TRBD1 (6 bases). The CDR3 is 14 amino acids. Germline V gives CDR1 SEHNR, CDR2 FQNEAQ (reference sequence). The germline V and J ends were trimmed by 1 base and 4 bases, with 10 bases remaining between them. The CDR3 region is CASSLVDRFTEAFF. CDR3 nucleotides: TGTGCCAGCAGCTTAGTCGACAGGTTCACTGAAGCTTTCTTT. Combining the CDR3 with reference TRBV7-9 and TRBJ1-1 gives the whole variable domain DTGVSQNPRHKITKRGQNVTFRCDPISEHNRLYWYRQTLGQGPEFLTYFQNEAQLEKSRLLSDRFSAERPKGSFSTLEIQRTEQGDSAMYLCASSLVDRFTEAFFGQGTRLTVV.

The rearrangement uses TRBV5-4 and TRBJ2-5, with D maybe TRBD2 (5 bases). The CDR3 sequence is 12 residues long. The V end lost 9 bases, the J end lost 0 bases, and 9 bases lay between the germline ends. Germline V gene sequence: CDR1 SGHNT, CDR2 YYREEE (reference sequence). The CDR3, as DNA: TGTGCCACCTCGCGGGACCAAGAGACCCAGTACTTC. Translating it yields CATSRDQETQYF.

This chain links TRBV19 with TRBJ1-5; 7 bases match TRBD1. CDR1 and CDR2 from the germline V gene are LNHDA and SQIVND (reference sequence). The CDR3 loop spans 17 amino acids. The V segment lost 10 bases and the J segment 0 bases; nucleotides outside the gene matches: 15. This CDR3 is CATKREGALGSNQPQHF. CDR3 bases: TGTGCCACCAAAAGGGAGGGGGCCCTTGGTAGCAATCAGCCCCAGCATTTT.